This TCR beta chain derives from a study of blood T cell repertoires in COVID-19. Study-wide context: T cells, B-cell-depleted T cells, or PBMCs supplied cDNA or gDNA.

Germline loops: CDR1 KGHSH, CDR2 LQKENI. The V segment lost 3 bases and the J segment 2 bases; nucleotides outside the gene matches: 0. The CDR3 is 14 residues long. This study enrolled people aged roughly 18 to 90 from approximately 24 US geographic areas. Allocation to cohorts depended on clinical history reported by the participants. Only in-frame clones appear in the TCRdb table, and some are missing; sequencing was by immunoSEQ multiplex PCR. The profile shows 300,000 to 450,000 clones, roughly 91% of them singletons. Comment on this clone: Within the sample, other DNA sequences also encode this same CDR3.

The TCR originated in a woman younger than 30 who had recovered from COVID-19. Sequencing was carried out using PBMCs or T cells enriched from blood (not recorded which). The chain has TRBV18 and TRBJ1-5, with 8 bases fitting TRBD1. CDR3 residues: CASSPGQGNQPQHF. Written as DNA, the CDR3 is TGTGCCAGCTCACCGGGACAGGGCAATCAGCCCCAGCATTTT.